These 21 T cell receptor beta chains share one sample of origin, sequenced in a study of T cell clonality in common variable immunodeficiency (dated by TCRdb to between 2014 and 2016). What the research found in general, with its limitations: Reportedly, TCRbeta sequences from CVID had fewer deletions and N-nucleotide insertions, and highly modified clones with 13 or more V deletions were absent from CVID.

Receptors were amplified or captured by the immunoSEQ multiplex PCR assay. The immuneACCESS repertoire file appears here via TCRdb, limited to in-frame rearrangements. These files lack a portion of the clones; in checked studies, under half of the deficit traces to unresolved V genes, and the cause of the others is not known. This sample includes about 23,000 clones, and none of them was observed just once. About 10% of the sample lies in the top ten. No antigens are known for them. The sample taken for sequencing was peripheral blood mononuclear cells. These receptors all come from a human donor with common variable immunodeficiency.

This clone was counted only a few times. The read ends 3 residues before the CDR3 terminus; that terminus is restored from the germline J gene. The gene calls are TRBV7-6 and TRBJ1-1, with D perhaps matching TRBD1 (6 bases). CDR1 and CDR2 from the germline V gene are SGHVS and FNYEAQ. The CDR3 is 13 amino acids. The V end lost 4 bases, the J end lost 4 bases, and 10 bases lay between the germline ends. CDR3 DNA, as far as it was read: TGTGCCAGCAGCTCAGGGGAGGGCACTGAA. The encoded protein is CASSSGEGTE. The entire CDR3 sequence reads CASSSGEGTEAFF. Combining the CDR3 with reference TRBV7-6 and TRBJ1-1 gives the whole variable domain GAGVSQSPRYKVTKRGQDVALRCDPISGHVSLYWYRQALGQGPEFLTYFNYEAQQDKSGLPNDRFSAERPEGSISTLTIQRTEQRDSAMYRCASSSGEGTEAFFGQGTRLTVV.

A remark on this clone: The read stops 3 residues short of the end of the CDR3; the missing end is completed from the germline J gene. The rearrangement uses TRBV7-9 and TRBJ1-1, with D maybe TRBD1 (6 bases). The ends were cut back, 5 bases at V and 5 bases at J, with 18 bases in the middle. CDR1 is SEHNR and CDR2 is FQNEAQ in the germline V gene (reference sequence). The CDR3 is 15 residues long. The covered CDR3 bases are TGTGCCAGCAGCACCGGTCCAGAGCAGGGGACTGAA. It translates to CASSTGPEQGTE. The whole CDR3 sequence is CASSTGPEQGTEAFF.

This clone has just a few counts. The junction does not match germline at one end; this may be a read error. The read halts 3 residues ahead of the CDR3 end, with the missing end drawn from the germline J gene. This rearrangement joins TRBV7-9 to TRBJ1-1; D gene unclear. CDR3 size: 11 residues. Germline assignment: CDR1 SEHNR and CDR2 FQNEAQ (reference sequence). CDR3 region: CSSSSLAEAFF. CDR3 DNA, as far as it was read: TGTTCCAGCAGCTCTTTAGCTGAA.

This clone was seen a few times. Read sequence stops 3 residues before the CDR3 end, and the germline J gene provides the missing end. The V and J genes are TRBV2 and TRBJ2-7; the match to TRBD2 covers 12 bases. The ends lost 7 bases at V and 6 bases at J; junction bases unmatched: 13. CDR3 length: 16 amino acids. Germline CDR1 reads SNHLY; CDR2 reads FYNNEI. CDR3 loop: CASIATSGGLGGEQYF. The DNA read from the CDR3 is TGTGCCAGCATCGCGACTAGCGGGGGCCTCGGGGGCGAG.

This clone was detected only a few times. The CDR3 goes on 3 residues after the read ends, and that part is filled in from the germline J gene. The chain combines TRBV6-2 or TRBV6-3 with TRBJ1-3, with TRBD1 as a possible D gene (5 bases). The CDR3 contains 15 residues. The V end was cut by 2 bases, the J end by 2 bases, with 10 bases between. Germline-derived CDR1 and CDR2 are MNHEY and SVGEGT. The sequenced CDR3 bases are TGTGCCAGCAGTTACAAGCCAGGGACTGGAAACACC. Residues: CASSYKPGTGNT. The full CDR3 is CASSYKPGTGNTIYF.

To note about this clone: With the read ending 3 residues before the CDR3 end, the germline J gene is used to fill in that end. The chain carries TRBV20-1 and TRBJ1-5, with 11 nucleotides matching TRBD1. Unmatched junction bases numbered 23, after V lost 6 bases and J lost 4 bases. This CDR3 region has 20 residues. The germline CDR1 and CDR2 sequences are DFQATT and SNEGSKA (reference sequence). CDR3 DNA (partial): TGCAGTGCGCAATTACCACCGGGACAGGGGGTCCCCGGTCATAATCAGCCC. Translating it yields CSAQLPPGQGVPGHNQP. From start to end, the CDR3 is CSAQLPPGQGVPGHNQPQHF.

This clone has a count of ten or more. The read ends 3 residues shy of where the CDR3 ends; the end is completed using the germline J gene. The J gene is TRBJ2-7, the V gene TRBV19; D is perhaps TRBD2 (6 bases). The CDR3 is 14 amino acids. Germline loops: CDR1 LNHDA, CDR2 SQIVND (reference sequence). V was clipped by 3 bases and J by 1 base, with 10 bases between them. CDR3 bases read: TGTGCCAGTAGTATCGGGACTTTTTCCTACGAG. This translates into CASSIGTFSYE. The entire CDR3 sequence reads CASSIGTFSYEQYF.

As for this clone: The CDR3 end lies 3 residues beyond the end of the read and is filled in from the germline J gene. The genes are TRBV2 and TRBJ1-2; TRBD1 aligns across 11 bases. The length of the CDR3 is 13 residues. Unmatched junction bases numbered 1, after V lost 8 bases and J lost 2 bases. Germline assignment: CDR1 SNHLY and CDR2 FYNNEI. The CDR3 loop is CASRDRGNYGYTF. The CDR3 bases that were read are TGTGCCAGCCGGGACAGGGGGAACTATGGC.

Only a few counts were recorded for this clone. The read ends 3 residues before the CDR3 terminus; that terminus is restored from the germline J gene. The rearrangement joins TRBV7-2 to TRBJ2-7, with TRBD1 as a possible D gene (5 bases). Trimming shortened V by 2 bases and J by 1 base, and 9 bases separated the two germline ends. The CDR3 sequence is 14 residues long. The germline V gene encodes CDR1 SGHTA and CDR2 FQGNSA. The CDR3 sequence: CASSLSTGSYEQYF. CDR3 DNA, as far as it was read: TGTGCCAGCAGCTTAAGTACAGGATCCTACGAG.

This clone was detected many times. The read comes to an end 3 residues before the CDR3 does, leaving the germline J gene to fill in the end. This chain uses TRBV12-3 or TRBV12-4 with TRBJ2-5; D uncertain. V was trimmed by 6 bases and J by 1 base, leaving 12 bases between them. This CDR3 spans 14 amino acids. CDR3 in amino acids: CASSLRAIQETQYF. The part of the CDR3 DNA that was read is TGTGCCAGCAGCCTTAGGGCGATCCAAGAGACC.

This clone was observed a few times. The covered CDR3 bases are TGTGCCAGTAGTGCCCCGGGGATCTATGGC. Translating gives CASSAPGIYG. The CDR3 reads in full as CASSAPGIYGYTF. The chain couples TRBV19 to TRBJ1-2; D unclear. The read falls 3 residues short of the CDR3 end, and the missing part is taken from the germline J gene. The germline V gene encodes CDR1 LNHDA and CDR2 SQIVND (reference sequence). With 5 bases removed from V and 4 bases from J, the gap between germline ends came to 11 bases. This CDR3 has 13 residues.

Ten or more counts support this clone. Read coverage stops 3 residues before the CDR3 terminus; the germline J gene supplies the remainder. V is TRBV20-1 and J is TRBJ2-3; 13 bases match TRBD2. In germline, CDR1 is DFQATT, CDR2 SNEGSKA (reference sequence). The ends lost 5 bases at V and 6 bases at J; junction bases unmatched: 8. The CDR3 has 15 residues. CDR3: CSAHRPGLAGDTQYF. Partial CDR3 DNA: TGCAGTGCTCATAGACCGGGACTAGCGGGGGATACG.

This clone was seen at least ten times. Sequencing ends 3 residues short of the CDR3 end; the germline J gene provides the rest. The J gene is TRBJ2-3, the V gene TRBV19; TRBD2 aligns across 13 bases. The CDR3 contains 16 residues. With 10 bases clipped from V and 2 bases from J, the junction kept 9 bases outside the gene matches. The germline V gene encodes CDR1 LNHDA and CDR2 SQIVND (reference sequence). The CDR3 DNA, read in part, is TGTGCCACTAGACTAGCGGGAGGAGACCTCACAGATACG. It codes for CATRLAGGDLTDT. The whole CDR3 is CATRLAGGDLTDTQYF.

This clone was recorded at least ten times. The read ends 3 residues shy of where the CDR3 ends; the end is completed using the germline J gene. J is TRBJ1-1 and V is TRBV2; weak D call: TRBD1 (5 bases). Germline V gene lookup returns CDR1 SNHLY and CDR2 FYNNEI. The CDR3 sequence is 14 residues long. V was cut by 4 bases and J by 5 bases, with 14 bases left in between. CDR3 DNA (partial): TGTGCCAGCAGTGGAGAGGGACTCGGGACTGAA. Translating gives CASSGEGLGTE. The full CDR3 reads CASSGEGLGTEAFF.

On this clone: The sequenced fragment ends 3 residues before the CDR3 boundary, so the rest is inferred from the germline J gene. This sequence joins TRBV7-3 and TRBJ1-1, with D possibly matching TRBD1 (5 bases). Germline V CDR1 and CDR2: SGHTA, FQGTGA. CDR3 size: 14 residues. V lost 5 bases and J 5 bases, leaving 15 bases between the germline ends. CDR3 bases read: TGTGCCAGCAGCCCGACAGACCAAGGGACTGAA. Its translation: CASSPTDQGTE. The entire CDR3 sequence reads CASSPTDQGTEAFF.

This clone came up a few times. The CDR3 sequence: CSAYGTSGWETQYF. The sequenced part of the CDR3 DNA is TGCAGTGCTTACGGGACTAGTGGTTGGGAGACC. The chain combines TRBV20-1 with TRBJ2-5, with TRBD2 matching 8 bases. The read ends 3 residues before the CDR3 terminus; that terminus is restored from the germline J gene. This CDR3 is 14 amino acids long. Germline CDR1 DFQATT, CDR2 SNEGSKA (reference sequence). V shed 5 bases, J shed 5 bases, and the junction held 10 bases outside the gene matches.

At least ten counts were recorded for this clone. From the germline J gene comes the end of the CDR3, since the read stops 3 residues before it. The V gene is TRBV18, the J gene TRBJ2-7; a weak D match, TRBD2 (6 bases). The V end lost 3 bases, the J end lost 0 bases, and 9 bases lay between the germline ends. This CDR3 contains 14 residues. Looked up from germline, CDR1 is KGHSH and CDR2 is LQKENI. CDR3 protein: CASSPSGSSYEQYF. The CDR3 bases that were read are TGTGCCAGCTCACCTAGCGGATCCTCCTACGAG. The variable domain in full, completed from reference TRBV18 and TRBJ2-7, reads NAGVMQNPRHLVRRRGQEARLRCSPMKGHSHVYWYRQLPEEGLKFMVYLQKENIIDESGMPKERFSAEFPKEGPSILRIQQVVRGDSAAYFCASSPSGSSYEQYFGPGTRLTVT.

This clone has a count of ten or more. The missing CDR3 end, 3 residues past where the read stops, is filled in from the germline J gene. The V gene is TRBV29-1, the J gene TRBJ1-2; no clear D. Germline-derived CDR1 and CDR2 are SQVTM and ANQGSEA. CDR3 length equals 10 residues. The CDR3 loop reads CSVTQPGYTF. The sequenced part of the CDR3 DNA is TGCAGCGTTACACAGCCGGGC.

This clone came up many times. The read gets to within 3 residues of the CDR3 end, and the germline J gene fills in the rest. The chain carries TRBV7-2 and TRBJ2-1; 7 nucleotides line up with TRBD2. Germline V gene data show CDR1 as SGHTA and CDR2 as FQGNSA. The CDR3 consists of 15 residues. J gave up 2 bases and V 1 base, and 2 bases lay outside the gene matches. The CDR3 loop reads CASSLGGSPYNEQFF. Partial CDR3 DNA: TGTGCCAGCAGCTTAGGCGGGAGTCCCTACAATGAG.

To note about this clone: The read falls 3 residues short of the CDR3 end, and the missing part is taken from the germline J gene. The J gene is TRBJ2-7, the V gene TRBV5-5; D possibly corresponds to TRBD1 (8 bases). Germline loops: CDR1 SGHKS, CDR2 YYEKEE (reference sequence). The V end was cut by 3 bases, the J end by 5 bases, with 18 bases between. CDR3 length equals 15 residues. The CDR3 bases that were read are TGTGCCAGCAGCTCGGGAGGACAGGGTACTGACGAG. It encodes CASSSGGQGTDE. The full CDR3 reads CASSSGGQGTDEQYF.

This clone came up a few times. The read terminates 3 residues ahead of where the CDR3 ends, so the germline J gene completes it. The rearrangement uses TRBV19 and TRBJ2-3, with 9 positions matching TRBD1. Germline V gene lookup returns CDR1 LNHDA and CDR2 SQIVND (reference sequence). V trimming: 1 base; J trimming: 4 bases; junction bases outside the gene matches: 3. This CDR3 is 15 amino acids long. CDR3 sequence reads: CASSIVWTGADTQYF. The CDR3 DNA, read in part, is TGTGCCAGTAGTATAGTTTGGACAGGGGCAGATACG.